This T cell receptor (beta chain) stems from a study of blood T cells in healthy people across ages (dated by TCRdb to about 2015). Turning to the overall study: In model experiments, template switching captured roughly one uniquely barcoded TCR beta cDNA molecule for every two T cells. The study measured age-related changes in TCR beta repertoire diversity using deep sequencing normalized with unique cDNA molecular identifiers. To avoid experimental bias, donors of different ages were distributed randomly across sequencing lanes. For two donors (one aged 18 to 29 and one aged 80 or older), the study analyzed two additional independent replicas of 1 million unique cDNA reads from the same blood draw. The donors were divided into four age groups: young (average about 16 years), middle-aged (approximately 42), aged (approximately 62) and long-lived (around 80).

Paper-wide results and their limitations: Compared with the aged group, the long-lived group had more naive CD4+ T cells, fewer expanded clones and increased TCR diversity, suggesting age selection. Estimates of total diversity based on one million sequenced T cells were considered lower bounds and underestimates. As age increased, observed TCR beta diversity per million T cells dropped in a roughly linear way, and a significant reduction was already evident by age 40. The CMV infection status of donors was not known, potentially confounding age-related changes in expanded clonotypes. The percentage of naive T cells measured by flow cytometry correlated strongly with observed TCR beta diversity. Conclusive comparison of naive and antigen-experienced compartments was prevented by the profiling of bulk unsorted PBMCs.

Details on this clonotype: This clone's antigen is unknown. No base quality information exists; no much larger clone differs at one position.

Systemically healthy Caucasian individuals from Russia, 35 to 40 in total and aged about 6 to 100 years, were included as donors. About 9.8 milliliters of peripheral blood were drawn from each donor into EDTA-treated Vacutainer tubes. Ficoll-Paque density-gradient centrifugation was used to isolate PBMCs, with at least 6.5 million obtained per sample. Total RNA, at least 5.5 micrograms per sample, was extracted from PBMCs with Trizol reagent. For every donor, flow cytometry on a PBMC aliquot measured the percentage of naive CD45RAhigh/CD27high T cells. Based on the germline V gene, the CDR1 and CDR2 sequences are SGHRS and YFSETQ. Trimming removed 0 bases from V and 1 base from J, leaving 9 bases between the germline ends. From the cysteine up to the phenylalanine, the CDR3 has a length of 15 residues. Only the CDR3 part of the read is kept: 45 bases, read in frame from the first base. Library method: 5' RACE. The reads were generated on an Illumina HiSeq 2500. A second PCR of about 6 to 12 cycles was performed with a sample-barcoded 5' primer and a J-beta primer mix. A unique molecular identifier was introduced onto each TCR beta cDNA molecule by a template-switch 5' adaptor carrying 12 random nucleotides. At least 2.5 million CDR3-containing paired-end reads were obtained from each sample. First-strand cDNA synthesis was performed from all RNA using the Mint cDNA synthesis kit, with priming by a TRBC-specific oligonucleotide. Following uracil-DNA glycosylase treatment, a first 18-cycle PCR with universal primers M1SS and BC2_uni_R was performed on all cDNA. In the source study's methods: Each sample was normalized by randomly selecting 1 million high-quality reads, each carrying a distinct molecular identifier. Instead of being binned into consensus sequences, reads with shared molecular identifiers were discarded. MiTCR, set to a Q25 quality threshold and the strictest error-elimination algorithm, was used for CDR3 identification, clonotype clustering and error correction. A nonparametric unseen species model using Euler transformation provided a lower-bound estimate of total TCR beta diversity. The public reads were reanalyzed by TCRdb: fastp trimming at Q25, MiXCR alignment, in-frame beta chains only. CDR3 protein sequences are deduplicated, and each keeps its most common genes and DNA. TCRdb's processing, not the study's, gives the V and J calls here. The sample table lists approximately 800,000 distinct CDR3 sequences, roughly 50% of them with a count of one. Of the sample, approximately 24% falls within the top ten clones.

The receptor was isolated from a man aged 40-55 years in good health. The V and J segments used are TRBV5-1 and TRBJ2-3; the D gene is not confidently resolved. What was sequenced was blood. The nucleotide sequence is TGCGCCAGCAGCTTGGACAGTTTCGGCACAGATACGCAGTATTTT. This sequence encodes CASSLDSFGTDTQYF.